This T cell receptor beta chain derives from a study of T cell clones after liver transplantation. On the study more broadly: TCRbeta sequencing after a pre-transplant mixed lymphocyte reaction identified graft-donor-reactive clones, later tracked in post-transplant blood.

V was clipped by 0 bases and J by 4 bases; unmatched bases: 7. Per germline, CDR1 SGHVS and CDR2 FNYEAQ. CDR3 length equals 16 residues. Measured with immunoSEQ multiplex PCR; TCRdb has only the in-frame clones, and not every one. Altogether roughly 65,000 clones are present, 80% to 95% being singletons, with the ten largest covering 0.85% to 1%. The source of this sequence is a human patient who received a liver transplant. The T cells may partly be graft donor cells. The chain carries TRBV7-6 and TRBJ2-7; the match to TRBD2 covers 9 bases. The specimen was CD4+ T cells from blood, collected approximately 25 months after liver transplant. The CDR3 loop reads CASSLAASGTLYEQYF. In DNA form, the CDR3 reads TGTGCCAGCAGCTTAGCGGCTAGCGGGACCTTATACGAGCAGTACTTC.